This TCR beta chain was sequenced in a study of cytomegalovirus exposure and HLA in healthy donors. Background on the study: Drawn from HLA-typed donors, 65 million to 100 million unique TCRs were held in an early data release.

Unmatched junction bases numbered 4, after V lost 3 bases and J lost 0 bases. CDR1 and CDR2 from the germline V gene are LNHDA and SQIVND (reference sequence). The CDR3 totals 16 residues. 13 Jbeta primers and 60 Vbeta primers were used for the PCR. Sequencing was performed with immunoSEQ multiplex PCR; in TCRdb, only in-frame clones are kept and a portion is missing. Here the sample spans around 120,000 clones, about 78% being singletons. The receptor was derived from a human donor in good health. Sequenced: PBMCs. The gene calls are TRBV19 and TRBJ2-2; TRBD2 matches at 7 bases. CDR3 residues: CASSIGAGANTGELFF. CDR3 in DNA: TGTGCCAGTAGTATTGGGGCGGGAGCGAACACCGGGGAGCTGTTTTTT.